This T cell receptor (beta chain) was profiled in a study of response to subunit inactivated influenza vaccine. Study-wide points: A suggestion made by the authors is that each seasonal influenza vaccination recruits few new T cells.

Details on this clonotype: The antigen is unknown.

Per germline, CDR1 KGHSH and CDR2 LQKENI. CDR3 size: 14 residues. TCRdb analysed the RT-PCR reads with MiXCR anew, one entry per CDR3 protein. The data hold around 750,000 distinct CDR3 sequences, with 21% observed a single time. This clonotype was obtained from a man over 45 who received an inactivated influenza vaccine. This rearrangement joins TRBV18 to TRBJ2-5; D unclear. This specimen was PBMCs from blood, taken 4 to 6 days after vaccination. The CDR3 bases are TGTACCGGAAACAGCATCAAGGGACAAGAGACCCAGTACTTC. This codes for CTGNSIKGQETQYF.